This TCR beta chain was sequenced during a study of blood T cell repertoires in COVID-19. About the research overall: Collection of acute and convalescent COVID-19 samples took place in the United States, Italy and Spain. Nucleic acid was either cDNA or gDNA, and it came from T cells, B-cell-depleted T cells, or PBMCs.

Per the original methods: How many nucleated cells were present was estimated from reference gene primer amplification. Profiling relied on immunoSEQ multiplex PCR, and the TCRdb table lists in-frame clones only, not all of them. D and trimming were read from the DNA, whereas the V and J calls and clone size are those reported in that table. The data hold approximately 69,000 clones, with over 80% observed a single time. The CDR3 covers 16 residues. The V gene's germline CDR1 is SGHNT and CDR2 YENEEA. V lost 3 bases to trimming and J lost 5 bases; unmatched junction nucleotides: 6. Sequencing input: peripheral blood. The sequence derives from a woman aged 80 or over with acute or convalescent COVID-19. The rearrangement joins TRBV11-3 to TRBJ2-2, with 10 bases matching TRBD1. CDR3 sequence: CASSFGTGVWTGELFF. DNA for the CDR3: TGTGCCAGCAGCTTTGGGACAGGGGTTTGGACCGGGGAGCTGTTTTTT.